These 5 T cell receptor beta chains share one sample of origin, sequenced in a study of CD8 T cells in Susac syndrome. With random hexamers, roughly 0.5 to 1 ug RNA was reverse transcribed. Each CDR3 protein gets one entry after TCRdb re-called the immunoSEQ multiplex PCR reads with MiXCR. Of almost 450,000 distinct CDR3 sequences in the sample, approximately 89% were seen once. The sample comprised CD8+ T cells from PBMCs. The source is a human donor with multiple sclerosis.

The CDR3 region is CAWSPENTGELFF. The CDR3, as DNA: TGTGCCTGGAGTCCCGAGAACACCGGGGAGCTGTTTTTT. V gene TRBV30 combines with J gene TRBJ2-2; D call uncertain. CDR1 and CDR2 from the germline V gene are GTSNPN and SVGIG (reference sequence). V lost 2 bases to trimming and J lost 1 base, with 5 bases between them. This CDR3 is built from 13 residues.

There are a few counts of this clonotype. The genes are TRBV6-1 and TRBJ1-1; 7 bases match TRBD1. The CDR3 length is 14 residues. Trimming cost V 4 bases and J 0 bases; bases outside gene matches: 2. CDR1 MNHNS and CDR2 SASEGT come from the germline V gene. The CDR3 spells CASSVTGMNTEAFF. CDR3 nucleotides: TGTGCCAGCAGTGTGACAGGGATGAACACTGAAGCTTTCTTT.

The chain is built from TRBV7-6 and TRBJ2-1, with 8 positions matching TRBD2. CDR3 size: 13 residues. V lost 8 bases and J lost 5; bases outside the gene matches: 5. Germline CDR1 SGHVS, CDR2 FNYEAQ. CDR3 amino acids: CASRGREDNEQFF. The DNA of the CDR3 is TGTGCCAGCCGGGGGCGGGAGGACAATGAGCAGTTCTTC.

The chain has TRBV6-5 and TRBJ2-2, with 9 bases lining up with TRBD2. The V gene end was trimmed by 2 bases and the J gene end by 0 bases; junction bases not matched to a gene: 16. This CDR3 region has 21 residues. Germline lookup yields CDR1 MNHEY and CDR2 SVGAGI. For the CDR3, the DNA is TGTGCCAGCAGTTACAACCGAATCCCTTTAGCGGGGGCCGCGAACACCGGGGAGCTGTTTTTT. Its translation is CASSYNRIPLAGAANTGELFF.

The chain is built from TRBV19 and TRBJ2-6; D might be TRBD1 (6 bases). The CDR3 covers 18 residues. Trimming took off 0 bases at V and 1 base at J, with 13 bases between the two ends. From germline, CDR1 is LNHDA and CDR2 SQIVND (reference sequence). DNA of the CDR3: TGTGCCAGTAGTATAGAAACAGGGATAGCATCTGGGGCCAACGTCCTGACTTTC. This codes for CASSIETGIASGANVLTF.